These 9 T cell receptor beta chains originate from one sample sequenced in a study of blood T cell repertoires in COVID-19. Sequencing used immunoSEQ multiplex PCR; TCRdb keeps in-frame clones, though not all of them. The sample has about 400,000 clones, 89% seen once. Specimen: PBMCs or T cells enriched from blood (not recorded which). The source is a woman aged 30 to 39 who had recovered from COVID-19.

The genes are TRBV3-1 (or the pseudogene TRBV3-2) and TRBJ1-2; TRBD1 might be the D (5 bases). The CDR3 is 18 amino acids. CDR1 is LGHDT and CDR2 is YNNKEL in the germline V gene (reference sequence). With 0 bases removed from V and 0 bases from J, the gap between germline ends came to 17 bases. The CDR3 is CASSQDLGGGDPNYGYTF. The CDR3 region has the DNA TGTGCCAGCAGCCAAGATCTCGGGGGAGGGGACCCTAACTATGGCTACACCTTC.

V usage is TRBV19 and J usage is TRBJ2-1; tentative D call: TRBD2 (5 bases). This CDR3 comprises 19 residues. Germline V lookup: CDR1 LNHDA, CDR2 SQIVND (reference sequence). V shed 2 bases and J shed 0 bases, with 20 bases lying between them. For the CDR3, the DNA is TGTGCCAGTAGTATATCGGGGTCTGGGATCTTGAGCTCCTACAATGAGCAGTTCTTC. Protein product: CASSISGSGILSSYNEQFF.

The CDR3 DNA is TGTGCCAGCAGCTTAGGATCATTCCAGGGGGCTGAAGCTTTCTTT. Translated, it gives CASSLGSFQGAEAFF. This chain joins TRBV11-1 and TRBJ1-1, with 7 positions matching TRBD1. Germline-derived CDR1 and CDR2 are SGHAT and FQDESV (reference sequence). This CDR3 comprises 15 residues. The V gene end was trimmed by 1 base and the J gene end by 6 bases; junction bases not matched to a gene: 8.

This clone was recorded once. The V gene is TRBV9, the J gene TRBJ1-2; 7 bases are shared with TRBD1. V was pared by 0 bases and J by 0 bases, with 8 bases of the junction left unmatched. CDR3 length equals 17 residues. The germline V gene has CDR1 SGDLS and CDR2 YYNGEE. The CDR3 bases are TGTGCCAGCAGCGTAGGGCGTACAGGGGCACCTAACTATGGCTACACCTTC. This codes for CASSVGRTGAPNYGYTF.

J is TRBJ2-7 and V is TRBV9; TRBD1 agrees at 8 bases. V was pared by 3 bases and J by 4 bases, with 6 bases of the junction left unmatched. The V gene's germline CDR1 is SGDLS and CDR2 YYNGEE. CDR3 length equals 14 residues. In DNA form, the CDR3 reads TGTGCCAGCAGCGGAAACAGGGGGGATTACGAGCAGTACTTC. Protein: CASSGNRGDYEQYF.

V is TRBV18 and J is TRBJ1-3; D might be TRBD1 (5 bases). The CDR3 covers 15 residues. The ends were cut back, 3 bases at V and 4 bases at J, with 13 bases in the middle. The germline gives CDR1 KGHSH, CDR2 LQKENI. Here the CDR3 reads CASSPPNRLGNTIYF. DNA of the CDR3: TGTGCCAGCTCACCCCCTAACAGGCTGGGAAACACCATATATTTT. Together with reference TRBV18 and TRBJ1-3, the CDR3 gives the full variable domain: NAGVMQNPRHLVRRRGQEARLRCSPMKGHSHVYWYRQLPEEGLKFMVYLQKENIIDESGMPKERFSAEFPKEGPSILRIQQVVRGDSAAYFCASSPPNRLGNTIYFGEGSWLTVV.

This rearrangement joins TRBV2 to TRBJ2-1, with 10 positions matching TRBD2. V gave up 6 bases and J gave up 9 bases; unmatched junction bases: 17. CDR3 length equals 17 residues. CDR1 is SNHLY, CDR2 FYNNEI, per germline. CDR3 residues: CASREHRASGSRVEQFF. CDR3 in DNA: TGTGCCAGCAGGGAGCATCGGGCTAGCGGGAGCCGGGTTGAGCAGTTCTTC.

The V gene is TRBV5-1, the J gene TRBJ1-6; 8 bases agree with TRBD1. This CDR3 region has 15 residues. After removal of 4 bases from V and 5 bases from J, the junction contained 5 bases not matched to a gene. From germline, CDR1 is SGHRS and CDR2 YFSETQ. CDR3 loop: CASSMDRVHNSPLHF. The CDR3 coding sequence is TGCGCCAGCAGCATGGACAGGGTGCATAATTCACCCCTCCACTTT.

This sequence joins TRBV9 and TRBJ1-2; 7 bases line up with TRBD1. The V gene's germline CDR1 is SGDLS and CDR2 YYNGEE. This CDR3 is built from 15 residues. V shed 2 bases and J 5 bases; nucleotides not matched to a gene: 9. The CDR3 coding sequence is TGTGCCAGCAGCGTGGACCCGGGACAGAATTATGGCTACACCTTC. This sequence encodes CASSVDPGQNYGYTF.